A selection of T cell receptor beta chains follows, all from one sample in a study of regulatory T cells in long-lasting Graves disease. MiXCR was run by TCRdb on the multiplex PCR reads, yielding one entry per CDR3 protein. Of about 540,000 distinct CDR3 sequences listed, about 14% are singletons. These data were also reused for a study on T cells in Graves' hyperthyroidism and ophthalmopathy.

This sample comprised peripheral blood mononuclear cells (PBMCs), obtained at new diagnosis, from a patient treated with antithyroid drugs. The receptors shown here come from a man aged 30 to 39 with Graves disease. Each CDR3 is given with its conserved first and last residue. Each record gives: CDR3 DNA, CDR3 protein, J gene, V gene, clone size, CDR3 length, D gene. A D gene is named only where the DNA matches it firmly. The listing skips clone size in some rows; elsewhere it reads once, few, many or a size class.

DNA: TGTGCCAGCAGTTTAGGGGGGAGGATCTACAATGAGCAGTTCTTC; CDR3: CASSLGGRIYNEQFF; J: TRBJ2-1; V: TRBV27; size: many; length: 15; D: .
DNA: TGTGCCAGTAGTATATCGACGTATGTCACCGGGGAGCTGTTTTTT; CDR3: CASSISTYVTGELFF; J: TRBJ2-2; V: TRBV19; size: few; length: 15; D: .
DNA: TGCAGCGTTGTCCCCACAGGGAACCCCTACGAGCAGTACTTC; CDR3: CSVVPTGNPYEQYF; J: TRBJ2-7; V: TRBV29-1; size: .; length: 14; D: .
DNA: TGTGCCAGCAGCACCCCACCCTCAGGGACGGATGAGCAGTTCTTC; CDR3: CASSTPPSGTDEQFF; J: TRBJ2-1; V: TRBV9; size: few; length: 15; D: .
DNA: TGCAGTGCTAGAGGAGAGACCTGGGTGTCCGAGCAGTACTTC; CDR3: CSARGETWVSEQYF; J: TRBJ2-7; V: TRBV20-1; size: many; length: 14; D: .
DNA: TGCAGCGTTGACTCGGGACTAGCGGGAGGCGGGGAGCTGTTTTTT; CDR3: CSVDSGLAGGGELFF; J: TRBJ2-2; V: TRBV29-1; size: many; length: 15; D: TRBD2
DNA: TGTGCCACAGCTAGGGGGGATGAGCAGTTCTTC; CDR3: CATARGDEQFF; J: TRBJ2-1; V: TRBV24-1; size: many; length: 11; D: .
DNA: TGCGCCAGCAGTGAATCCGGACAGCACACTGAAGCTTTCTTT; CDR3: CASSESGQHTEAFF; J: TRBJ1-1; V: TRBV10-1; size: few; length: 14; D: .
DNA: TGTGCCAGTAGTATCCTCGAGCAGCCTACCTCCGAGCAGTACTTC; CDR3: CASSILEQPTSEQYF; J: TRBJ2-7; V: TRBV19; size: .; length: 15; D: .
DNA: TGTGCCAGCTTCCTCACAGGGAGAGGCTACACCTTC; CDR3: CASFLTGRGYTF; J: TRBJ1-2; V: TRBV6-1; size: few; length: 12; D: .
DNA: TGCGCCAGCAGCTTGGGGACTGGGGGGGCGCGTGGCTACACCTTC; CDR3: CASSLGTGGARGYTF; J: TRBJ1-2; V: TRBV5-1; size: many; length: 15; D: .
DNA: TGTGCCAGCAGCGCGACGAGCGGGCCAGATACGCAGTATTTT; CDR3: CASSATSGPDTQYF; J: TRBJ2-3; V: TRBV6-4; size: few; length: 14; D: .
DNA: TGTGCCAGCGGACTGACAGGGGGCGGAAACACCATATATTTT; CDR3: CASGLTGGGNTIYF; J: TRBJ1-3; V: TRBV2; size: many; length: 14; D: TRBD1
DNA: TGCGCCAGCAGCCCCCTTGAGAACACTGAAGCTTTCTTT; CDR3: CASSPLENTEAFF; J: TRBJ1-1; V: TRBV4-1; size: many; length: 13; D: .
DNA: TGCGCCAGCAGCCAAGCCCAGTACAATGAGCAGTTCTTC; CDR3: CASSQAQYNEQFF; J: TRBJ2-1; V: TRBV4-1; size: few; length: 13; D: .
DNA: TGTGCCAGCAGCCGCCGTATGCAGCCCCAGCATTTT; CDR3: CASSRRMQPQHF; J: TRBJ1-5; V: TRBV5-6; size: few; length: 12; D: .
DNA: TGTGCCAGCAGCCAAGATCCTAGCGGGAGCAATGAGCAGTTCTTC; CDR3: CASSQDPSGSNEQFF; J: TRBJ2-1; V: TRBV3-1; size: once; length: 15; D: TRBD2
DNA: TGCAGTGCTACCCTTGGGGGATCGGTTAGTGATGAGCAGTTCTTC; CDR3: CSATLGGSVSDEQFF; J: TRBJ2-1; V: TRBV20-1; size: many; length: 15; D: .
DNA: TGCGCCAGCAGCTTGGAACAGGGGGCGAGCACAGATACGCAGTATTTT; CDR3: CASSLEQGASTDTQYF; J: TRBJ2-3; V: TRBV5-1; size: few; length: 16; D: TRBD1
DNA: TGTGCCACCAGCAGAGTGGGGAATACGAACACCGGGGAGCTGTTTTTT; CDR3: CATSRVGNTNTGELFF; J: TRBJ2-2; V: TRBV15; size: many; length: 16; D: .
DNA: TGTGCCAGCAGTTTTTTGGGCGGGAGCATCTACGAGCAGTACTTC; CDR3: CASSFLGGSIYEQYF; J: TRBJ2-7; V: TRBV5-5; size: .; length: 15; D: TRBD2
DNA: TGTGCCAGCGGAAAACTCTACGAGCAGTACTTC; CDR3: CASGKLYEQYF; J: TRBJ2-7; V: TRBV3-1; size: many; length: 11; D: .
DNA: TGTGCCAGCAGTATGGACAGTTGGGGCTATGGCTACACCTTC; CDR3: CASSMDSWGYGYTF; J: TRBJ1-2; V: TRBV27; size: many; length: 14; D: .
DNA: TGCGCCAGCAGCTTGTGGTCGGGAGGCATTACCTTTAGCACAGATACGCAGTATTTT; CDR3: CASSLWSGGITFSTDTQYF; J: TRBJ2-3; V: TRBV5-1; size: many; length: 19; D: TRBD2
DNA: TGTGCCAGTAGTCTTAAGGGCCCTCCCCTATATAGCAATCAGCCCCAGCATTTT; CDR3: CASSLKGPPLYSNQPQHF; J: TRBJ1-5; V: TRBV19; size: .; length: 18; D: .
DNA: TGTGCCAGCAGCTTGGGGCGGAGCGGGAGCCCGACAGATACGCAGTATTTT; CDR3: CASSLGRSGSPTDTQYF; J: TRBJ2-3; V: TRBV5-8; size: many; length: 17; D: TRBD2
DNA: TGTGCCATCAGCGATGGGCGACAGGGGAACTATGGCTACACCTTC; CDR3: CAISDGRQGNYGYTF; J: TRBJ1-2; V: TRBV10-3; size: .; length: 15; D: TRBD1
DNA: TGTGCCAGCAGTGCACAGGTTAGCAATCAGCCCCAGCATTTT; CDR3: CASSAQVSNQPQHF; J: TRBJ1-5; V: TRBV6-1; size: many; length: 14; D: .
DNA: TGTGCCAGCAGCGTAGGGAAGGACAGCAATCAGCCCCAGCATTTT; CDR3: CASSVGKDSNQPQHF; J: TRBJ1-5; V: TRBV9; size: many; length: 15; D: .
DNA: TGTGCCAGCAGTGGTCCCGACCACTCTGGGGCCAACGTCCTGACTTTC; CDR3: CASSGPDHSGANVLTF; J: TRBJ2-6; V: TRBV25-1; size: few; length: 16; D: .
DNA: TGTGCCAGCAGCTTAGGGGTTTCGGAGACCCAGTACTTC; CDR3: CASSLGVSETQYF; J: TRBJ2-5; V: TRBV7-9; size: few; length: 13; D: .
DNA: TGTGCCAGCAGCCCTCTATGGGGGGAGACCCAGTACTTC; CDR3: CASSPLWGETQYF; J: TRBJ2-5; V: TRBV7-2; size: many; length: 13; D: .
DNA: TGTGCCAGTAGTCCACAGACTAGCGGGAATTACGAGCAGTACTTC; CDR3: CASSPQTSGNYEQYF; J: TRBJ2-7; V: TRBV19; size: .; length: 15; D: TRBD2
DNA: TGTGCCAGCAGCCGGGACAGGGGGTCGCTAACCACCCCCTACGAGCAGTACTTC; CDR3: CASSRDRGSLTTPYEQYF; J: TRBJ2-7; V: TRBV11-2; size: .; length: 18; D: TRBD1
DNA: TGCAGCGTTGCCCCTTACATACAGGGGGGTCCTAGCACAGATACGCAGTATTTT; CDR3: CSVAPYIQGGPSTDTQYF; J: TRBJ2-3; V: TRBV29-1; size: many; length: 18; D: TRBD1
DNA: TGTGCCAGCAGTTTCAGGGGCGCCCTCGGCGAGCAGTACTTC; CDR3: CASSFRGALGEQYF; J: TRBJ2-7; V: TRBV12-3/TRBV12-4; size: many; length: 14; D: .
DNA: TGTGCCAGCAGTTACACCGGACAGGCTGAAGAGACCCAGTACTTC; CDR3: CASSYTGQAEETQYF; J: TRBJ2-5; V: TRBV6-9; size: many; length: 15; D: TRBD1
DNA: TGCAGCGTGGGGCGCGAGGGCATCTCGGACGGGGAGCTGTTTTTT; CDR3: CSVGREGISDGELFF; J: TRBJ2-2; V: TRBV29-1; size: .; length: 15; D: .
DNA: TGTGCCAGCAGTTCCCCTACACGGACAGGGGGCAATGAGCAGTTCTTC; CDR3: CASSSPTRTGGNEQFF; J: TRBJ2-1; V: TRBV27; size: many; length: 16; D: TRBD1
DNA: TGTGCCAGCAGTTACACTAGCGGGATCACTCCCCTGGTCGGGGAGCTGTTTTTT; CDR3: CASSYTSGITPLVGELFF; J: TRBJ2-2; V: TRBV6-9; size: many; length: 18; D: TRBD2
DNA: TGCAGTGCTAGAAGGTGGGAAGGAATGGAGACCCAGTACTTC; CDR3: CSARRWEGMETQYF; J: TRBJ2-5; V: TRBV20-1; size: few; length: 14; D: .
DNA: TGCAGCGTTGAGGGACAGGGGGCCCCCGGCGAGCAGTACTTC; CDR3: CSVEGQGAPGEQYF; J: TRBJ2-7; V: TRBV29-1; size: many; length: 14; D: TRBD1
DNA: TGTGCCTGGGCATCGGGACAGGGAGATCCACCCCTCCACTTT; CDR3: CAWASGQGDPPLHF; J: TRBJ1-6; V: TRBV30; size: .; length: 14; D: TRBD1
DNA: TGTGCCAGCAGCATCGACAGGGACCACGAGCAGTACTTC; CDR3: CASSIDRDHEQYF; J: TRBJ2-7; V: TRBV7-3; size: few; length: 13; D: TRBD1
DNA: TGCAGTGCTAGTGGGCGAGGAGGGCCTGCTGGCTACACCTTC; CDR3: CSASGRGGPAGYTF; J: TRBJ1-2; V: TRBV20-1; size: .; length: 14; D: .
DNA: TGTGCCAGTAAATCAGACAGGGGCTATGGCTACACCTTC; CDR3: CASKSDRGYGYTF; J: TRBJ1-2; V: TRBV19; size: few; length: 13; D: TRBD1
DNA: TGTGCCAGTAGCGGGACTAGTGACACCGGGGAGCTGTTTTTT; CDR3: CASSGTSDTGELFF; J: TRBJ2-2; V: TRBV19; size: .; length: 14; D: TRBD2
DNA: TGTGCCAGCAGTCCAACAGGTGGGGAGCTGTTTTTT; CDR3: CASSPTGGELFF; J: TRBJ2-2; V: TRBV12-3/TRBV12-4; size: .; length: 12; D: .
DNA: TGCAGTGCTAGATGGGGGACTAGCACAGATACGCAGTATTTT; CDR3: CSARWGTSTDTQYF; J: TRBJ2-3; V: TRBV20-1; size: .; length: 14; D: .
DNA: TGCAGTGCTAGAGGCGCAGGGGGCATCACAGATACGCAGTATTTT; CDR3: CSARGAGGITDTQYF; J: TRBJ2-3; V: TRBV20-1; size: .; length: 15; D: TRBD1
DNA: TGTGCCAGCAGCCAAGCTCCAAGCGGGAACACTGAAGCTTTCTTT; CDR3: CASSQAPSGNTEAFF; J: TRBJ1-1; V: TRBV3-1; size: many; length: 15; D: .
DNA: TGTGCCAGTAGTATGCTGGGGAGTGGAGATACGCAGTATTTT; CDR3: CASSMLGSGDTQYF; J: TRBJ2-3; V: TRBV19; size: many; length: 14; D: .
DNA: TGTGCCAGTAACTCGGACACAATTAACCGTAACACTGAAGCTTTCTTT; CDR3: CASNSDTINRNTEAFF; J: TRBJ1-1; V: TRBV19; size: few; length: 16; D: .